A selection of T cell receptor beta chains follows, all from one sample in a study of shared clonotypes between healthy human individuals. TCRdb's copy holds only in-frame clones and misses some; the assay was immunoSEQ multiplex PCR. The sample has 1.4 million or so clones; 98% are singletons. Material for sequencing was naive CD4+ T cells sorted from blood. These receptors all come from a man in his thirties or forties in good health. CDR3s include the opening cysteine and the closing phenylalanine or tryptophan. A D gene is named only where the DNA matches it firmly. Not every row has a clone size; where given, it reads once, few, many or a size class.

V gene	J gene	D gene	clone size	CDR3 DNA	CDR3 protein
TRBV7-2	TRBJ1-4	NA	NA	TGTGCCAGCAGCCCCAAGTCGGGGGGCGGTGAAAAACTGTTTTTT	CASSPKSGGGEKLFF
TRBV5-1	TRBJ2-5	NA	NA	TGCGCCAGCAGCTTGTCTACAGGCCAAGAGACCCAGTACTTC	CASSLSTGQETQYF
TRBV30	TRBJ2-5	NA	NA	TGTGCCTGGAGTGTAGGGCGAGAGACCCAGTACTTC	CAWSVGRETQYF
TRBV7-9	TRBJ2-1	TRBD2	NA	TGTGCCAGCAGCTCTTTGACTAGCGGGAGGGGGTACAATGAGCAGTTCTTC	CASSSLTSGRGYNEQFF
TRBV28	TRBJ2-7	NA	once	TGTGCCAGCAGTTCTTCTCGGACAGCCTGGGAGCAGTACTTC	CASSSSRTAWEQYF
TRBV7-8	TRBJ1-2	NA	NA	TGTGCCAGCAGCCCCCCGGCGGTGAACGGTGGCTACACCTTC	CASSPPAVNGGYTF
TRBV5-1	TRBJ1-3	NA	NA	TGCGCCAGCGGATACAGCGGCCTCTCTGGAAACACCATATATTTT	CASGYSGLSGNTIYF
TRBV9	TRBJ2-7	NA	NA	TGTGCCAGCAGCGACGTCCCCTCGTCCGAGCAGTACTTC	CASSDVPSSEQYF
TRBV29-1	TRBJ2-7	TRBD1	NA	TGCAGCGTTGCCCGGGACAGGGATCTCTACGAGCAGTACTTC	CSVARDRDLYEQYF
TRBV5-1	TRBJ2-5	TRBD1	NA	TGCGCCAGCAGCCAAGGACAGGGGGGTGAGACCCAGTACTTC	CASSQGQGGETQYF
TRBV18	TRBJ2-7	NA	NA	TGTGCCAGCTCACCTATGGACGGATACGAGCAGTACTTC	CASSPMDGYEQYF
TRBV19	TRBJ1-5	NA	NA	TGTGCCAGTAGTATAGATTTGGGAGTTCAGCCCCAGCATTTT	CASSIDLGVQPQHF
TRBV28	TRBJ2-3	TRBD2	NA	TGTGCCAGTTTTGCGGGAGCAGATACACAGTATTTT	CASFAGADTQYF
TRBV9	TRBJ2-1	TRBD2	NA	TGTGCCAGCAGCGCGAGGGCCGGGACTAGCAGCTACAATGAGCAGTTCTTC	CASSARAGTSSYNEQFF
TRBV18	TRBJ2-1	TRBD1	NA	TGTGCCAGCTCACCACCGTTATTGACAGGGAAGGGCGAGCAGTTCTTC	CASSPPLLTGKGEQFF
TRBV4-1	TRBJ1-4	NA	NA	TGCGCCAGCAGCCAACAGACAGGCCAGGCGTTTTTT	CASSQQTGQAFF
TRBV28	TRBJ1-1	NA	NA	TGTGCCAGCGTCGGGAACACTGAAGCTTTCTTT	CASVGNTEAFF
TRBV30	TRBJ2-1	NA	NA	TGTGCCTGGAGCCCCGGTTTAAATGAGCAGTTCTTC	CAWSPGLNEQFF
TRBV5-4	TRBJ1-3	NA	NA	TGTGCCAGCAGCTTCCCCGGCTCTGCTGGAAACACCATATATTTT	CASSFPGSAGNTIYF
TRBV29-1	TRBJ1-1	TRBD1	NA	TGCAGCGTTAAGGGGGCGATGGGCACTGAAGCTTTCTTT	CSVKGAMGTEAFF
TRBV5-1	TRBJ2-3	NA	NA	TGCGCCAGCAGCTTTCCCCCCCCAGATACGCAGTATTTT	CASSFPPPDTQYF
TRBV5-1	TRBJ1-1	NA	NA	TGCGCCAGCAGCCCCGGGACTTGGAACACTGAAGCTTTCTTT	CASSPGTWNTEAFF
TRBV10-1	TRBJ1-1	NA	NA	TGCGCCAGCAGTGAGCAGATAGCCACTGAAGCTTTCTTT	CASSEQIATEAFF
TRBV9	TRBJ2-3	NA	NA	TGTGCCAGCAGCGTAGTAGGGGACACGACCACAGATACGCAGTATTTT	CASSVVGDTTTDTQYF
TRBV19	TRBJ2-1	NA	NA	TGTGCCAGTACTGGGGGCCCGGGCTCCTACAATGAGCAGTTCTTC	CASTGGPGSYNEQFF
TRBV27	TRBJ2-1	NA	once	TGTGCCAGCAGTCGAGCCGGGATTGCTAGCCGAGAGCAGTTCTTC	CASSRAGIASREQFF
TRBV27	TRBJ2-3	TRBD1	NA	TGTGCCACCACGGGACAGGGTAAGGATACGCAGTATTTT	CATTGQGKDTQYF
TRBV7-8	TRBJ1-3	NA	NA	TGTGCCAGCAGCCTAGGAACTGCTGGAAACACCATATATTTT	CASSLGTAGNTIYF
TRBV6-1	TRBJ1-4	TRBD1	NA	TGTGCCAGCAGTGAACCTCCACCGGGACAGCGGTTAGCAACTAATGAAAAACTGTTTTTT	CASSEPPPGQRLATNEKLFF
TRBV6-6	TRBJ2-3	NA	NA	TGTGCCAGCAGTTATAACGGAGGTGGGACAGATACGCAGTATTTT	CASSYNGGGTDTQYF
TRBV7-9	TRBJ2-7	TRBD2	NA	TGTGCCAGCAGCTCAACCGGGACTAGCGATGAGCAGTACTTC	CASSSTGTSDEQYF
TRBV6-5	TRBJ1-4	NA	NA	TGTGCCAGCAGTTACTCACGAGCCCGAGAAAAACTGTTTTTT	CASSYSRAREKLFF
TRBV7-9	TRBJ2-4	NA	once	TGTGCCAGCAGCTTAGGGTTAGTTCGAGACATTCAGCACTTC	CASSLGLVRDIQHF
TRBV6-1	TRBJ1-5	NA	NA	TGTGCCAGCAGCCAGGGGAGGCAGCCCCAGCATTTT	CASSQGRQPQHF
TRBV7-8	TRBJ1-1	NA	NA	TGTGCCAGCAGCTTCGTTCTTGGTCCCGAAGCTTTCTTT	CASSFVLGPEAFF
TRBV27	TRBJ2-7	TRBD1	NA	TGTGCCAGCAGTTCCCAGGGGGCACCCTACGAGCAGTACTTC	CASSSQGAPYEQYF
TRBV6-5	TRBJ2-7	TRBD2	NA	TGTGCCAGCAGCATAGCGGGAGGGTCCTACGAGCAGTACTTC	CASSIAGGSYEQYF
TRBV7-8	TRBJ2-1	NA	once	TGTGCCAGCAGCCCTCAAACAGGGTATCTAAATGAGCAGTTCTTC	CASSPQTGYLNEQFF
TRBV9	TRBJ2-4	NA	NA	TGTGCCAGCAGCGCCGCCGGGACAACAAACATTCAGTACTTC	CASSAAGTTNIQYF
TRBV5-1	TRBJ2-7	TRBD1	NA	TGCGCCAGCAGCTCTCAGGGGGCGGGGTACGAGCAGTACTTC	CASSSQGAGYEQYF
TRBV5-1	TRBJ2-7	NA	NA	TGCGCCAGCAGCTCCGTCGCCGTCTCCTACGAGCAGTACTTC	CASSSVAVSYEQYF
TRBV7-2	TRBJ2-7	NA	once	TGTGCCAGCAGCTTAAGTCTAGTCAGCCCCTGGCTCGGCGAGCAGTACTTC	CASSLSLVSPWLGEQYF
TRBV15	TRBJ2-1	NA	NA	TGTGCCACCAGCAGAGATTTAATCGCAGCATACAATGAGCAGTTCTTC	CATSRDLIAAYNEQFF
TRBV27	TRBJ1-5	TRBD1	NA	TGTGCCAGCAGAAAACAGGGGACTCCTCTCAATCAGCCCCAGCATTTT	CASRKQGTPLNQPQHF